One sample yielded the 27 T cell receptor beta chains listed below, sequenced in a study of blood T cell repertoires in COVID-19. Generated by immunoSEQ multiplex PCR, the TCRdb table keeps only in-frame clones and is missing some. The table shows 95,000 to 150,000 clones, with roughly 84% occurring only once. Sequenced input: PBMCs or T cells enriched from blood (not recorded which). Receptors were obtained from a woman in her 30s who had recovered from COVID-19.

This clone was recorded a few times. The gene calls are TRBV9 and TRBJ2-7; the D gene is possibly TRBD2 (6 bases). Germline CDR1 SGDLS, CDR2 YYNGEE. With 2 bases removed from V and 0 bases from J, the gap between germline ends came to 12 bases. The CDR3 runs 15 residues. The CDR3 reads CASSVGLRSSYEQYF. Here the CDR3 DNA reads TGTGCCAGCAGCGTGGGACTTCGTAGCTCCTACGAGCAGTACTTC.

The chain links TRBV7-8 to TRBJ2-7; TRBD2 matches at 9 bases. V lost 4 bases to trimming and J lost 1 base; unmatched junction nucleotides: 11. CDR1 and CDR2 from the germline V gene are SGHVS and FQNEAQ. The CDR3 is 17 amino acids. The CDR3 is CASSSTRGGLASYEQYF. CDR3 in DNA: TGTGCCAGCAGCTCGACTAGGGGGGGACTAGCTTCCTACGAGCAGTACTTC. The full variable domain, rest sourced from reference TRBV7-8 and TRBJ2-7, is GAGVSQSPRYKVAKRGQDVALRCDPISGHVSLFWYQQALGQGPEFLTYFQNEAQLDKSGLPSDRFFAERPEGSVSTLKIQRTQQEDSAVYLCASSSTRGGLASYEQYFGPGTRLTVT.

The gene calls are TRBV19 and TRBJ1-1; perhaps TRBD1 as D (5 bases). The length of the CDR3 is 14 residues. Germline V gene lookup returns CDR1 LNHDA and CDR2 SQIVND (reference sequence). The V end lost 3 bases, the J end lost 0 bases, and 8 bases lay between the germline ends. The CDR3 nucleotides read TGTGCCAGTAGTATCGGCAGGGTGAACACTGAAGCTTTCTTT. Amino acid sequence: CASSIGRVNTEAFF.

This clone was recorded only once. This chain uses TRBV15 with TRBJ2-3; D is undetermined. This CDR3 has 14 residues. V was trimmed by 3 bases and J by 3 bases, leaving 10 bases between them. Germline V lookup: CDR1 LNHNV, CDR2 YYDKDF (reference sequence). CDR3 sequence reads: CATSRRSKTDTQYF. The CDR3 region has the DNA TGTGCCACCAGCAGGAGGTCGAAAACAGATACGCAGTATTTT.

The rearrangement links TRBV10-3 to TRBJ2-7; TRBD1 might be the D (8 bases). Trimming cost V 8 bases and J 4 bases, with 15 bases left between them. The germline gives CDR1 ENHRY, CDR2 SYGVKD. The CDR3 loop spans 13 amino acids. CDR3 in amino acids: CAIGNRGGYEQYF. The CDR3 DNA sequence: TGTGCCATCGGTAACAGGGGGGGATACGAGCAGTACTTC.

This clone was observed a single time. This rearrangement joins TRBV4-3 to TRBJ2-1, with TRBD2 matching 12 bases. The CDR3 is made up of 22 amino acids. Germline V lookup: CDR1 LGHNA, CDR2 YSLEER. With V trimmed by 3 bases and J by 2 bases, 20 bases remained unmatched. The CDR3: CASSQEISWTSGVGGTYNEQFF. The CDR3 DNA sequence: TGCGCCAGCAGCCAGGAAATCTCCTGGACTAGCGGGGTGGGGGGGACCTACAATGAGCAGTTCTTC.

Here the CDR3 reads CASSSSGSDEQFF. The CDR3 DNA is TGTGCCAGCAGTTCCAGCGGGAGTGATGAGCAGTTCTTC. V and J are TRBV12-3 or TRBV12-4 and TRBJ2-1; 8 bases are a match to TRBD2. The trim removed 4 bases at V and 8 bases at J, leaving 4 bases unmatched. The CDR3 has 13 amino acids.

The sample holds a few counts of this clone. This chain joins TRBV4-3 and TRBJ1-4; 9 nucleotides line up with TRBD1. The V gene's germline CDR1 is LGHNA and CDR2 YSLEER. The CDR3 extends over 16 amino acids. Losses at the gene ends were 1 base for V and 5 bases for J; bases not matched to a gene: 5. The CDR3 sequence: CASSQGAGTGNEKLFF. The CDR3 region has the DNA TGCGCCAGCAGCCAAGGGGCCGGGACAGGGAATGAAAAACTGTTTTTT.

This sequence joins TRBV5-1 and TRBJ2-3; 8 bases line up with TRBD2. The CDR3 loop spans 17 amino acids. The ends lost 4 bases at V and 2 bases at J; junction bases unmatched: 12. Per the germline V gene, CDR1 is SGHRS and CDR2 is YFSETQ. CDR3 DNA sequence: TGCGCCAGCAGCCTTCTAGCGGGTCGGACGTTCACAGATACGCAGTATTTT. It yields the protein CASSLLAGRTFTDTQYF.

The sample holds a few counts of this clone. This chain uses TRBV19 with TRBJ1-1; D is possibly TRBD1 (5 bases). The CDR3 has 15 amino acids. Germline values: CDR1 LNHDA, CDR2 SQIVND (reference sequence). The germline V and J ends were trimmed by 6 bases and 0 bases, with 14 bases remaining between them. CDR3 loop: CASRRGDSLNTEAFF. The CDR3 nucleotides are TGTGCCAGTAGAAGGGGTGACAGCTTGAACACTGAAGCTTTCTTT.

The chain employs TRBV25-1 and TRBJ1-2; D gene ambiguous. Trimming took off 1 base at V and 0 bases at J, with 9 bases between the two ends. The CDR3 loop spans 15 amino acids. Germline loops: CDR1 MGHDK, CDR2 SYGVNS. The CDR3 sequence is CASSELTEANYGYTF. CDR3 coding DNA: TGTGCCAGCAGTGAATTAACTGAAGCTAACTATGGCTACACCTTC.

The chain has TRBV5-1 and TRBJ1-2; 7 bases match TRBD1. Germline assignment: CDR1 SGHRS and CDR2 YFSETQ. This CDR3 has 14 amino acids. V shed 4 bases and J 8 bases; nucleotides not matched to a gene: 11. CDR3 DNA sequence: TGCGCCAGCAGCGTAAGAGGACAGGTATCCGGCTACACCTTC. It codes for CASSVRGQVSGYTF.

The rearrangement joins TRBV29-1 to TRBJ1-1; weak D call: TRBD1 (5 bases). V dropped 6 bases and J dropped 5 bases, with 13 bases sitting between them. The CDR3 is made up of 12 amino acids. CDR1 and CDR2 from the germline V gene are SQVTM and ANQGSEA. The CDR3 is CSVRRRGTEAFF. Here the CDR3 DNA reads TGCAGCGTAAGACGGAGGGGTACTGAAGCTTTCTTT. Full variable domain (remainder filled in from reference TRBV29-1 and TRBJ1-1): SAVISQKPSRDICQRGTSLTIQCQVDSQVTMMFWYRQQPGQSLTLIATANQGSEATYESGFVIDKFPISRPNLTFSTLTVSNMSPEDSSIYLCSVRRRGTEAFFGQGTRLTVV.

The rearrangement uses TRBV6-5 and TRBJ2-5; 12 bases are shared with TRBD2. The CDR3 spans 16 residues. Germline CDR1 and CDR2: MNHEY and SVGAGI. The J segment lost 2 bases and the V segment lost 2 bases, leaving 3 bases of the junction unmatched. The CDR3 sequence: CASSYPGLAGQETQYF. The CDR3 region has the DNA TGTGCCAGCAGTTACCCCGGACTAGCGGGACAAGAGACCCAGTACTTC.

The V call is TRBV3-1 (or the pseudogene TRBV3-2), the J call TRBJ1-3; 7 bases map to TRBD1. Per the germline V gene, CDR1 is LGHDT and CDR2 is YNNKEL (reference sequence). The CDR3 sequence is 17 residues long. Trimming at V came to 4 bases and at J to 0 bases, leaving 9 bases not matched to a gene. As DNA, the CDR3 is TGTGCCAGCAGCCCCCCGTCGACAGGGTTCTCTGGAAACACCATATATTTT. Its translation is CASSPPSTGFSGNTIYF.

The chain couples TRBV4-2 to TRBJ2-7; possible D gene TRBD1, 5 bases. CDR3 size: 14 residues. CDR1 LGHNA and CDR2 YNFKEQ come from the germline V gene. Trimming removed 0 bases at V and 1 base at J, with 7 bases between. CDR3 residues: CASSQEGPSYEQYF. The CDR3 nucleotides are TGTGCCAGCAGCCAAGAGGGGCCATCCTACGAGCAGTACTTC.

Concerning this clone itself: At one end, the junction sequence differs from germline, possibly due to a read error. The V and J genes are TRBV18 and TRBJ2-3; 8 bases agree with TRBD2. From germline, CDR1 is KGHSH and CDR2 LQKENI. This CDR3 has 13 amino acids. CDR3 sequence reads: CLSRAGGEDTQYF. In DNA, the CDR3 is TGCCTTTCCCGGGCGGGAGGCGAAGATACGCAGTATTTT.

This clone was observed a single time. The rearrangement joins TRBV19 to TRBJ2-5; 8 bases fit TRBD2. The ends lost 0 bases at V and 2 bases at J; junction bases unmatched: 8. Germline CDR1 is LNHDA and CDR2 is SQIVND (reference sequence). The CDR3 has 17 residues. CDR3 residues: CASSIDGGGRSQETQYF. The CDR3 DNA follows: TGTGCCAGTAGTATAGATGGGGGCGGGAGGTCGCAAGAGACCCAGTACTTC. Combining the CDR3 with reference TRBV19 and TRBJ2-5 gives the whole variable domain DGGITQSPKYLFRKEGQNVTLSCEQNLNHDAMYWYRQDPGQGLRLIYYSQIVNDFQKGDIAEGYSVSREKKESFPLTVTSAQKNPTAFYLCASSIDGGGRSQETQYFGPGTRLLVL.

The chain carries TRBV4-2 and TRBJ1-3; TRBD1 might be the D (6 bases). V lost 4 bases to trimming and J lost 3 bases, with 28 bases between them. The CDR3 contains 20 residues. CDR1 and CDR2 from the germline V gene are LGHNA and YNFKEQ. CDR3 amino acids: CASSRNEGDPQGFVGNTIYF. Written as DNA, the CDR3 is TGTGCCAGCAGCCGAAATGAAGGCGACCCACAGGGTTTTGTTGGAAACACCATATATTTT.

The V gene is TRBV5-6, the J gene TRBJ2-5; D not certain. The CDR3 is 13 residues long. Germline V gene sequence: CDR1 SGHDT, CDR2 YYEEEE. V gave up 2 bases and J gave up 4 bases, with 9 bases separating them. CDR3 residues: CASSFYARETQYF. The CDR3 DNA reads as TGTGCCAGCAGCTTCTATGCTCGAGAGACCCAGTACTTC.

This clone was seen a handful of times. This sequence joins TRBV3-1 (or the pseudogene TRBV3-2) and TRBJ1-5; 8 positions match TRBD1. The CDR3 totals 17 residues. The J segment lost 4 bases and the V segment lost 0 bases, leaving 8 bases of the junction unmatched. Germline V gene data show CDR1 as LGHDT and CDR2 as YNNKEL (reference sequence). The CDR3: CASSQDFRQGQNQPQHF. CDR3 in DNA: TGTGCCAGCAGCCAAGACTTCCGACAGGGGCAAAATCAGCCCCAGCATTTT.

The CDR3 region is CASHRDRVSTDTQYF. The CDR3 DNA reads TGTGCCAGCCACCGGGACAGGGTGAGCACAGATACGCAGTATTTT. This chain uses TRBV2 with TRBJ2-3; TRBD1 aligns across 9 bases. Germline V gene lookup returns CDR1 SNHLY and CDR2 FYNNEI. V trimming: 8 bases; J trimming: 0 bases; junction bases outside the gene matches: 6. CDR3 length: 15 residues.

The CDR3 loop is CASSPTRSQETQYF. CDR3 DNA: TGTGCCAGCAGCCCGACTAGATCCCAAGAGACCCAGTACTTC. This sequence joins TRBV11-1 and TRBJ2-5; D might be TRBD2 (6 bases). Germline V CDR1 and CDR2: SGHAT, FQDESV (reference sequence). This CDR3 contains 14 residues. The V and J ends lost 5 bases and 1 base respectively, with 11 bases between them.

This chain links TRBV12-5 with TRBJ2-2; D is perhaps TRBD2 (5 bases). The length of the CDR3 is 15 residues. The germline V and J ends were trimmed by 6 bases and 5 bases, with 16 bases remaining between them. CDR1 LGHNT and CDR2 FRNRAP come from the germline V gene. CDR3 nucleotides: TGTGCTAGTGGGATGGACTTCCAAGGGACCGGGGAGCTGTTTTTT. It is translated as CASGMDFQGTGELFF.

J is TRBJ2-1 and V is TRBV27, with D uncertain. V lost 8 bases to trimming and J lost 4 bases, with 18 bases between them. The CDR3 covers 15 residues. Germline-derived CDR1 and CDR2 are MNHEY and SMNVEV (reference sequence). Written as DNA, the CDR3 is TGTGCCAGCGGATCTTCACCCGAGGCATACAATGAGCAGTTCTTC. Its protein is CASGSSPEAYNEQFF.

The chain has TRBV2 and TRBJ1-5; D is unresolved. There are 14 residues in the CDR3. Trimming pared 6 bases from V and 3 bases from J, leaving 12 bases between. Per the germline V gene, CDR1 is SNHLY and CDR2 is FYNNEI. Here the CDR3 reads CASRADGDNQPQHF. DNA for the CDR3: TGTGCCAGCAGAGCGGACGGGGACAATCAGCCCCAGCATTTT.

This clone appeared a single time. V gene TRBV3-1 (or the pseudogene TRBV3-2) combines with J gene TRBJ1-6; D gene ambiguous. The length of the CDR3 is 13 residues. From germline, CDR1 is LGHDT and CDR2 YNNKEL (reference sequence). Trimming pared 3 bases from V and 4 bases from J, leaving 4 bases between. DNA of the CDR3: TGTGCCAGCAGCCAGGCTTATAATTCACCCCTCCACTTT. This gives the protein CASSQAYNSPLHF.